Listed here is a single T cell receptor (beta chain). Sequencing was performed with immunoSEQ multiplex PCR; in TCRdb, only in-frame clones are kept and a portion is missing. The sample includes about 360,000 clones, more than 65% of them seen just once. Trimming left V 4 bases short and J 10 bases short, with 20 bases between. The germline CDR1 and CDR2 sequences are SGHRS and YFSETQ. The CDR3 consists of 14 residues. This sample stems from a study of blood T cell repertoires in COVID-19. Study-level information: The analysed material was cDNA or gDNA that came from T cells, B-cell-depleted T cells, or PBMCs.

This clonotype originated in a human donor with acute or convalescent COVID-19. The donor label of this sample is uncertain. The material sequenced was peripheral blood. The V and J genes are TRBV5-1 and TRBJ1-2, with D hard to call. The chain's CDR3 is CASSLSGATMNYTF. The CDR3 DNA reads as TGCGCCAGCAGCCTCTCCGGCGCGACTATGAACTACACCTTC. The full variable domain, its missing parts supplied by reference TRBV5-1 and TRBJ1-2, is KAGVTQTPRYLIKTRGQQVTLSCSPISGHRSVSWYQQTPGQGLQFLFEYFSETQRNKGNFPGRFSGRQFSNSRSEMNVSTLELGDSALYLCASSLSGATMNYTFGSGTRLTVV.